This passage covers 9 T cell receptor beta chains from one sample sequenced in a study of CD8 T cells in ankylosing spondylitis. TCRdb re-analysed the 5' RACE reads in MiXCR, keeping a single row per CDR3 protein. The sample consists of approximately 140,000 distinct CDR3 sequences, approximately 48% of them appearing once. Sequencing input: synovial fluid, either unsorted or a sorted T cell fraction (not recorded which). Receptors were obtained from a male donor with ankylosing spondylitis.

This clonotype came up a few times. The rearrangement links TRBV10-3 to TRBJ2-5, with TRBD1 identical over 7 bases. CDR3 length: 14 amino acids. Germline V gene lookup returns CDR1 ENHRY and CDR2 SYGVKD. V lost 2 bases to trimming and J lost 3 bases; unmatched junction nucleotides: 3. CDR3 nucleotides: TGTGCCATCAGTGAGGTGGGGACAGAAGAGACCCAGTACTTC. Translated: CAISEVGTEETQYF.

The chain combines TRBV5-1 with TRBJ2-1; D possibly corresponds to TRBD2 (5 bases). CDR3 size: 12 residues. Trimming removed 5 bases from V and 4 bases from J, with 7 bases in between. Germline V gene lookup returns CDR1 SGHRS and CDR2 YFSETQ. The CDR3: CASRGVYNEQFF. CDR3 sequence (DNA): TGCGCCAGCAGGGGAGTATACAATGAGCAGTTCTTC. The variable domain in full, completed from reference TRBV5-1 and TRBJ2-1, reads KAGVTQTPRYLIKTRGQQVTLSCSPISGHRSVSWYQQTPGQGLQFLFEYFSETQRNKGNFPGRFSGRQFSNSRSEMNVSTLELGDSALYLCASRGVYNEQFFGPGTRLTVL.

The J gene is TRBJ2-2, the V gene TRBV28; 7 positions agree with TRBD1. Per the germline V gene, CDR1 is MDHEN and CDR2 is SYDVKM. The ends lost 7 bases at V and 0 bases at J; junction bases unmatched: 8. The CDR3 has 16 residues. This chain's CDR3 is CASMVTGAPNTGELFF. The CDR3 nucleotides read TGTGCCAGCATGGTCACAGGGGCCCCGAACACCGGGGAGCTGTTTTTT. Combining the CDR3 with reference TRBV28 and TRBJ2-2 gives the whole variable domain DVKVTQSSRYLVKRTGEKVFLECVQDMDHENMFWYRQDPGLGLRLIYFSYDVKMKEKGDIPEGYSVSREKKERFSLILESASTNQTSMYLCASMVTGAPNTGELFFGEGSRLTVL.

V gene TRBV11-2 combines with J gene TRBJ2-2; a possible D gene is TRBD2 (6 bases). The ends were cut back, 8 bases at V and 1 base at J, with 20 bases in the middle. Germline CDR1 reads SGHAT; CDR2 reads FQNNGV. The CDR3 sequence is 17 residues long. The CDR3 DNA is TGTGCCAGCTTTAGTGGGGGTCGGCGGGGGAACACCGGGGAGCTGTTTTTT. Its protein product is CASFSGGRRGNTGELFF.

The J gene is TRBJ1-4, the V gene TRBV12-3 or TRBV12-4; D is unresolved. This CDR3 has 17 amino acids. V was pared by 7 bases and J by 8 bases, with 26 bases between. CDR3 in DNA: TGTGCCAGCACCCCGGATCTGAGGATGCCCGCGGGGGAAAAACTGTTTTTT. Its protein is CASTPDLRMPAGEKLFF.

This clonotype was observed many times. V gene TRBV4-3 combines with J gene TRBJ2-3; 11 nucleotides match TRBD1. The ends lost 0 bases at V and 4 bases at J; junction bases unmatched: 3. The length of the CDR3 is 16 residues. In germline, CDR1 is LGHNA, CDR2 YSLEER. CDR3: CASSQEGQGVADTQYF. The CDR3 nucleotides read TGCGCCAGCAGCCAAGAGGGACAGGGGGTAGCAGATACGCAGTATTTT.

This clonotype was picked up a small number of times. V usage is TRBV9 and J usage is TRBJ2-1; tentative D call: TRBD2 (8 bases). This CDR3 contains 15 residues. From germline, CDR1 is SGDLS and CDR2 YYNGEE. V was shortened by 3 bases and J by 7 bases, with 17 bases between the two germline ends. In nucleotides, the CDR3 is TGTGCCAGCAGCGCGGGGGGGACAGAGGTGAATGAGCAGTTCTTC. It specifies CASSAGGTEVNEQFF.

V and J are TRBV7-9 and TRBJ1-5; D not certain. The germline CDR1 and CDR2 sequences are SEHNR and FQNEAQ (reference sequence). This CDR3 contains 12 residues. Trimming stripped 6 bases from V and 9 bases from J, with 12 bases between. The CDR3 here is CASSLNRGPQHF. In DNA form, the CDR3 reads TGTGCCAGCAGTTTAAACCGAGGGCCCCAGCATTTT. Using reference TRBV7-9 and TRBJ1-5 for the parts outside the CDR3, the full variable domain is DTGVSQNPRHKITKRGQNVTFRCDPISEHNRLYWYRQTLGQGPEFLTYFQNEAQLEKSRLLSDRFSAERPKGSFSTLEIQRTEQGDSAMYLCASSLNRGPQHFGDGTRLSIL.

This clonotype was counted a few times. The rearrangement joins TRBV27 to TRBJ1-5; 7 bases map to TRBD1. The trim removed 2 bases at V and 6 bases at J, leaving 10 bases unmatched. The CDR3 covers 16 residues. Germline V gives CDR1 MNHEY, CDR2 SMNVEV (reference sequence). CDR3 bases: TGTGCCAGCAGTTTACAGGGGGGCAGTCGGGGTCAGCCCCAGCATTTT. This sequence encodes CASSLQGGSRGQPQHF.